One sample yielded the 13 T cell receptor beta chains listed below, sequenced in a study of blood T cell repertoires in COVID-19. Produced via immunoSEQ multiplex PCR; TCRdb's table is partial and in-frame only. The data contain more than 200,000 clones, around nine tenths of them singletons. Sequencing used PBMCs or T cells enriched from blood (not recorded which). The origin of the receptors is a woman in her twenties or thirties with acute COVID-19.

The chain links TRBV11-3 to TRBJ2-2; D call uncertain. Germline loops: CDR1 SGHNT, CDR2 YENEEA. The CDR3 spans 16 residues. Trimming stripped 1 base from V and 5 bases from J, with 14 bases between. CDR3 sequence reads: CASSLGGSPATGELFF. In DNA form, the CDR3 reads TGTGCCAGCAGCTTAGGAGGCTCGCCGGCTACCGGGGAGCTGTTTTTT.

Concerning this clone: Other DNA sequences within the sample encode an identical CDR3. The chain uses TRBV7-9 and TRBJ1-5; no reliable D call. Germline-derived CDR1 and CDR2 are SEHNR and FQNEAQ (reference sequence). V lost 1 base and J 3 bases, leaving 7 bases between the germline ends. The CDR3 loop spans 14 amino acids. CDR3 coding DNA: TGTGCCAGCAGCTTAGGCGGTCTCAATCAGCCCCAGCATTTT. Amino acids: CASSLGGLNQPQHF. The whole variable domain, filled in from reference TRBV7-9 and TRBJ1-5, reads DTGVSQNPRHKITKRGQNVTFRCDPISEHNRLYWYRQTLGQGPEFLTYFQNEAQLEKSRLLSDRFSAERPKGSFSTLEIQRTEQGDSAMYLCASSLGGLNQPQHFGDGTRLSIL.

This clone has more than one count but fewer than ten. V is TRBV6-1 and J is TRBJ1-4, with TRBD1 identical over 7 bases. Per germline, CDR1 MNHNS and CDR2 SASEGT. This CDR3 contains 15 residues. Trimming cost V 2 bases and J 1 base; bases outside gene matches: 1. In nucleotides, the CDR3 is TGTGCCAGCAGTGAATACAGGGGAACTAATGAAAAACTGTTTTTT. It codes for CASSEYRGTNEKLFF.

The chain couples TRBV28 to TRBJ1-2; no definite D call. The CDR3 length is 17 residues. Between the trimmed V and J ends, which lost 2 bases and 3 bases, there was a span of 19 bases. Germline assignment: CDR1 MDHEN and CDR2 SYDVKM. The CDR3 DNA reads TGTGCCAGCAGTTTAGAAGCGGCTGGGTCAGGCTACTATGGCTACACCTTC. Residues: CASSLEAAGSGYYGYTF.

This clone was picked up one time. The V call is TRBV6-1, the J call TRBJ1-2; no clear D. Germline values: CDR1 MNHNS, CDR2 SASEGT. V was trimmed by 2 bases and J by 0 bases, leaving 16 bases between them. The CDR3 length is 17 residues. Here the CDR3 reads CASSEKTPVSPNYGYTF. CDR3 DNA: TGTGCCAGCAGTGAAAAAACCCCAGTTTCCCCTAACTATGGCTACACCTTC.

The CDR3 loop reads CASSMNREETQYF. Written as DNA, the CDR3 is TGTGCCAGTAGTATGAACAGGGAAGAGACCCAGTACTTC. The chain couples TRBV19 to TRBJ2-5, with a tentative D call TRBD1 (6 bases). Trimming cost V 3 bases and J 3 bases, with 8 bases left between them. This CDR3 spans 13 amino acids. CDR1 LNHDA and CDR2 SQIVND come from the germline V gene (reference sequence).

The chain joins TRBV5-8 to TRBJ1-1; D is unresolved. Germline CDR1 is SGHTS and CDR2 is YDEGEE. Trimming shortened V by 5 bases and J by 4 bases, and 9 bases separated the two germline ends. CDR3 length: 12 amino acids. The chain's CDR3 is CASRARGTEAFF. The CDR3 coding sequence is TGTGCCAGCAGGGCTCGGGGCACTGAAGCTTTCTTT.

The V and J genes are TRBV11-2 and TRBJ1-4; D gene unclear. V was trimmed by 5 bases and J by 0 bases, leaving 10 bases between them. This CDR3 contains 15 residues. CDR1 is SGHAT, CDR2 FQNNGV, per germline. The CDR3 coding sequence is TGTGCCAGCAGCGTATCCGGGTCAACTAATGAAAAACTGTTTTTT. Its translation: CASSVSGSTNEKLFF. The variable domain in full, completed from reference TRBV11-2 and TRBJ1-4, reads EAGVAQSPRYKIIEKRQSVAFWCNPISGHATLYWYQQILGQGPKLLIQFQNNGVVDDSQLPKDRFSAERLKGVDSTLKIQPAKLEDSAVYLCASSVSGSTNEKLFFGSGTQLSVL.

V usage is TRBV6-2 or TRBV6-3 and J usage is TRBJ1-2, with D maybe TRBD1 (6 bases). Germline lookup yields CDR1 MNHEY and CDR2 SVGEGT. The length of the CDR3 is 13 residues. V was shortened by 6 bases and J by 2 bases, with 10 bases between the two germline ends. CDR3 amino acids: CASSRTENYGYTF. The CDR3 DNA reads TGTGCCAGCAGCCGGACAGAAAACTATGGCTACACCTTC.

The rearrangement links TRBV19 to TRBJ1-6; TRBD1 matches at 7 bases. Trimming at V came to 1 base and at J to 14 bases, leaving 11 bases not matched to a gene. CDR1 is LNHDA and CDR2 is SQIVND in the germline V gene (reference sequence). This CDR3 is 15 amino acids long. The CDR3 loop is CASSIGGTEQRSLHF. The CDR3 nucleotides are TGTGCCAGTAGTATAGGTGGGACAGAACAGAGGTCCCTCCACTTT.

This rearrangement joins TRBV4-2 to TRBJ1-2, with D uncertain. Trimming stripped 2 bases from V and 3 bases from J, with 10 bases between. In germline, CDR1 is LGHNA, CDR2 YNFKEQ. This CDR3 contains 14 residues. This chain's CDR3 is CASSQQEVYYGYTF. Here the CDR3 DNA reads TGTGCCAGCAGCCAACAGGAAGTCTACTATGGCTACACCTTC.

This clone was seen just once. V usage is TRBV12-3 or TRBV12-4 and J usage is TRBJ2-4; D is possibly TRBD2 (6 bases). The CDR3 is made up of 13 amino acids. The V and J ends lost 6 bases and 5 bases respectively, with 11 bases between them. The CDR3 nucleotides are TGTGCCAGCAGATCGGGACTTCAAAACATTCAGTACTTC. Translating gives CASRSGLQNIQYF.

The chain couples TRBV30 to TRBJ1-1; TRBD1 matches 7 bases. This CDR3 has 13 amino acids. Looked up from germline, CDR1 is GTSNPN and CDR2 is SVGIG (reference sequence). With 8 bases clipped from V and 0 bases from J, the junction kept 6 bases outside the gene matches. The CDR3 DNA reads as TGTGCCACCTCGACAGGGATGAACACTGAAGCTTTCTTT. It encodes CATSTGMNTEAFF.